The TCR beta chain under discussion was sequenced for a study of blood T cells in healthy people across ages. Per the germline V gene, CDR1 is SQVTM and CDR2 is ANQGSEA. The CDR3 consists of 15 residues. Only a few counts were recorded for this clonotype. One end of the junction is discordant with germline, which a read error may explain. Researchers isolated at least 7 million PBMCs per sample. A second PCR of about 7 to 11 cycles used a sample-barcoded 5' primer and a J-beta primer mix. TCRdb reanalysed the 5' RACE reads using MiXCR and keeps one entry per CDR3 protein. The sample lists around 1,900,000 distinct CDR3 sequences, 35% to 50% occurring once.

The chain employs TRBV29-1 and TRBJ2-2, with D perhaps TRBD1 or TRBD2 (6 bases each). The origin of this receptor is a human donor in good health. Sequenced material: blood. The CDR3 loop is CSATLTWGDTGERFF. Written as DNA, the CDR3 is TGCAGCGCTACCTTGACATGGGGGGACACCGGGGAGCGGTTTTTT.